This T cell receptor beta chain originates from a study of T cell responses to AZD1222 COVID-19 vaccine. For the study at large: It was second doses at about 4 or about 12 weeks that were pooled.

Germline loops: CDR1 SSHAT, CDR2 FNYEAQ (reference sequence). The CDR3 covers 15 residues. V gave up 1 base and J gave up 0 bases, with 7 bases separating them. Study outcomes and limitations: Sampling captured repertoires only after the peak T cell response. The CD4 TCRs associated with vaccination extended across spike and predominated at 160-218 and 743-854.

Clones were sequenced by immunoSEQ multiplex PCR, and TCRdb holds only the in-frame ones, with some missing. The sample lists 100,000 to 150,000 clones; around 92% were seen once. As to this clone: Its target is not known.

This TCR derives from an adult in good health. This sequence joins TRBV7-7 and TRBJ2-1; a weak D match, TRBD2 (6 bases). Specimen: peripheral blood, collected on day 0 of AZD1222 vaccination. The CDR3 protein is CASSLDGSSYNEQFF. In DNA form, the CDR3 reads TGTGCCAGCAGCTTAGACGGGAGCTCCTACAATGAGCAGTTCTTC.